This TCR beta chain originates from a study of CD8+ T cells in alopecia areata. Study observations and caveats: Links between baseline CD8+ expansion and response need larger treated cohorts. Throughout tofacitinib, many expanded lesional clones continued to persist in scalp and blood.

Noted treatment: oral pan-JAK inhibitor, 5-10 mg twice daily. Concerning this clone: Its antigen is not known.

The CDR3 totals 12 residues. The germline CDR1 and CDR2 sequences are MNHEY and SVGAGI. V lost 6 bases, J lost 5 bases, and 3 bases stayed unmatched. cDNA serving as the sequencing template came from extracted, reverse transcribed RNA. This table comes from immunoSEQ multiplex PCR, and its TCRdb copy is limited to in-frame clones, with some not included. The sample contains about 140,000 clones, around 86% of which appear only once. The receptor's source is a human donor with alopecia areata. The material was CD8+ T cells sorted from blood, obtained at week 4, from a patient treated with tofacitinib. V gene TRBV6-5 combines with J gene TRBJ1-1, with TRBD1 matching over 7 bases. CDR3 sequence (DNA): TGTGCCAGCAGCAACAGGGGTACTGAAGCTTTCTTT. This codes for CASSNRGTEAFF.